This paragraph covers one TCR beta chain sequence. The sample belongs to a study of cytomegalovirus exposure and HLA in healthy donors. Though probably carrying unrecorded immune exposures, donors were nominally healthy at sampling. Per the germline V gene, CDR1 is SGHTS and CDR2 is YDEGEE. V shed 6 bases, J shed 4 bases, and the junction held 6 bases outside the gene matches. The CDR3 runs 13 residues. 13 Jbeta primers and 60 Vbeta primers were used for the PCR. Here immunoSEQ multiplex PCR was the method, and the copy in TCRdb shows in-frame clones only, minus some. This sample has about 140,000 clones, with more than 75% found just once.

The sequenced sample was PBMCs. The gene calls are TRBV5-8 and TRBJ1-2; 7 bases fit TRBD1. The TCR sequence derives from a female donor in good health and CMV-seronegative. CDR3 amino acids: CASIPGQSYGYTF. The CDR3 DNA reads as TGTGCCAGCATTCCGGGACAGTCCTATGGCTACACCTTC.